Listed below are T cell receptor beta chains from one sample, sequenced in a study of regulatory T cells in long-lasting Graves disease. TCRdb re-called the multiplex PCR reads with MiXCR, one entry per CDR3 protein. The sample lists 350,000 to 500,000 distinct CDR3 sequences, roughly a fifth seen once, with roughly 13% in the top ten. The sample was peripheral blood mononuclear cells (PBMCs), taken when the disease was refractory, from a patient treated with antithyroid drugs. These receptors came from a female donor with Graves disease. CDR3s include the opening cysteine and the closing phenylalanine or tryptophan. D genes are given only for firm matches. A row's size may be missing; if present it is once, few, many or a size class.

D: TRBD1; length: 16; V: TRBV7-2; J: TRBJ1-1; size: many; CDR3: CASSFGTGSMNTEAFF; DNA: TGTGCCAGCAGCTTTGGGACAGGGAGTATGAACACTGAAGCTTTCTTT
D: NA; length: 15; V: TRBV15; J: TRBJ2-7; size: many; CDR3: CATSRGGLALGEQYF; DNA: TGTGCCACCAGCAGAGGGGGCCTAGCGTTGGGCGAGCAGTACTTC
D: TRBD1; length: 14; V: TRBV12-3/TRBV12-4; J: TRBJ1-5; size: many; CDR3: CASSSGQTIQPQHF; DNA: TGTGCCAGCAGTTCGGGACAGACAATTCAGCCCCAGCATTTT
D: NA; length: 16; V: TRBV12-3/TRBV12-4; J: TRBJ2-4; size: few; CDR3: CASSHSGTIAKNIQYF; DNA: TGTGCCAGCAGTCATAGCGGAACCATAGCCAAAAACATTCAGTACTTC
D: NA; length: 13; V: TRBV20-1; J: TRBJ1-3; size: few; CDR3: CSASTGSGNTIYF; DNA: TGCAGTGCAAGTACAGGGTCCGGAAACACCATATATTTT
D: NA; length: 14; V: TRBV5-6; J: TRBJ1-1; size: NA; CDR3: CASSFQDSRTEAFF; DNA: TGTGCCAGCAGCTTTCAGGACAGCCGGACTGAAGCTTTCTTT
D: NA; length: 15; V: TRBV7-6; J: TRBJ1-1; size: NA; CDR3: CASSRAIGTYTEAFF; DNA: TGTGCCAGCAGCCGGGCCATAGGAACCTACACTGAAGCTTTCTTT
D: TRBD1; length: 12; V: TRBV19; J: TRBJ2-7; size: NA; CDR3: CASSPGGLEQYF; DNA: TGTGCCAGTAGTCCAGGGGGCCTTGAGCAGTACTTC
D: NA; length: 14; V: TRBV6-1; J: TRBJ2-2; size: many; CDR3: CASMTLRGTGELFF; DNA: TGTGCCAGCATGACCCTCAGGGGTACCGGGGAGCTGTTTTTT
D: TRBD1; length: 14; V: TRBV20-1; J: TRBJ1-3; size: NA; CDR3: CSAGDRSSGNTIYF; DNA: TGCAGTGCCGGGGACAGAAGCTCTGGAAACACCATATATTTT
D: NA; length: 13; V: TRBV20-1; J: TRBJ2-7; size: NA; CDR3: CSARGPESYEQYF; DNA: TGCAGTGCTAGAGGGCCCGAATCCTACGAGCAGTACTTC
D: NA; length: 15; V: TRBV6-1; J: TRBJ2-4; size: many; CDR3: CASSQDSLAKNIQYF; DNA: TGTGCCAGCAGCCAGGACAGTCTAGCCAAAAACATTCAGTACTTC
D: NA; length: 14; V: TRBV2; J: TRBJ1-6; size: many; CDR3: CASSPGPRKSPLHF; DNA: TGTGCCAGCAGTCCCGGCCCCAGGAAGTCACCCCTCCACTTT
D: NA; length: 16; V: TRBV9; J: TRBJ1-2; size: NA; CDR3: CASSLAGGASGYGYTF; DNA: TGTGCCAGCAGCCTTGCTGGGGGGGCGAGTGGCTATGGCTACACCTTC
D: TRBD2; length: 15; V: TRBV7-9; J: TRBJ2-7; size: NA; CDR3: CASSEAGGPSYEQYF; DNA: TGTGCCAGCAGCGAAGCGGGAGGGCCCTCCTACGAGCAGTACTTC
D: NA; length: 15; V: TRBV28; J: TRBJ2-3; size: many; CDR3: CASSPTGIGTDTQYF; DNA: TGTGCCAGCAGTCCTACAGGGATCGGAACAGATACGCAGTATTTT
D: NA; length: 24; V: TRBV28; J: TRBJ2-7; size: once; CDR3: CASSLKVGPEGGPRQEGCSYEQYF; DNA: TGTGCCAGCAGTTTAAAAGTGGGCCCGGAAGGGGGGCCCCGACAGGAAGGCTGCTCCTACGAGCAGTACTTC